The source of this T cell receptor (beta chain) is a study of blood T cell repertoires in COVID-19 (dated by TCRdb to the early 2020s). For the study in its entirety: Samples covering the acute and convalescent phases of COVID-19 were provided by collaborators in the United States, Italy and Spain. The material from the prospective study consisted of cDNA or gDNA derived from T cells, B-cell-depleted T cells, or PBMCs. Deeply sampled blood TCRbeta repertoires from subjects exposed to, actively infected with, or recovered from COVID-19 were included in the dataset. A freely available public database, intended as a resource for researchers studying the immune response to SARS-CoV-2, is where the repertoires were released. Samples were obtained from the ongoing ImmuneRACE study (first 160 participants) and from 1,254 subjects provided by 6 global collaborators. The sample metadata nearly always contained a de-identified subject ID, COVID-19 status, age in years and sex. Where available, HLA class I and class II types were obtained from metadata supplied by the sample provider rather than from assay-based typing. What the research found in general, with its limitations: Clinical and demographic metadata were provided uncurated, with the amount varying by source and participant.

Whole blood was collected in K2EDTA tubes by collaborating institutions according to the institutions' own protocols. For TCRbeta analysis, collaborators shipped samples as frozen whole blood, isolated PBMCs, or DNA extracted from either of those sample types. Measured from the cysteine to the phenylalanine, the CDR3 is 15 residues long. Left in the record is the CDR3 DNA by itself, 45 bases read in frame from the first base. According to the germline V gene (reference sequence), CDR1 reads SEHNR and CDR2 reads FQNEAQ. The junction carries 14 bases between V and J, which are trimmed by 3 bases and 5 bases respectively. TCRbeta CDR3 regions were amplified from genomic DNA using the immunoSEQ Assay, a bias-controlled multiplex PCR. The authors processed their data as follows. Nucleated cell counts per sample were estimated from amplification of reference gene primers within the assay. To quantify the absolute abundance of each unique TCRbeta CDR3 rearrangement, sequence reads were collapsed and filtered. For each sample, productive Simpson clonality was calculated as the square root of Simpson's diversity index across productive rearrangements. What TCRdb holds here is the immuneACCESS table cut down to in-frame rearrangements. Part of the clones is not present; checked against another copy, under half of the missing clones reflect an unresolved V gene, and the others are unexplained. D and trimming come from the DNA, and the V and J calls and clone size come from that table. The sample contains around 200,000 clones, about nine tenths of them found a single time. Of the sample, roughly 2% falls within the top ten clones.

Worth noting for this clone: The antigen this receptor binds is unknown. Nothing much larger sits one base from this clone, and base qualities are not available.

The sample consisted of peripheral blood. This TCR was recovered from a woman between 45 and 65 years old with acute or convalescent COVID-19. The sequence links TRBV7-9 to TRBJ2-1, with a tentative D gene TRBD1 over 5 matching bases. The DNA sequence reads TGTGCCAGCAGCTTGATTGGAAGGGGCGACAATGAGCAGTTCTTC. Protein translation: CASSLIGRGDNEQFF.